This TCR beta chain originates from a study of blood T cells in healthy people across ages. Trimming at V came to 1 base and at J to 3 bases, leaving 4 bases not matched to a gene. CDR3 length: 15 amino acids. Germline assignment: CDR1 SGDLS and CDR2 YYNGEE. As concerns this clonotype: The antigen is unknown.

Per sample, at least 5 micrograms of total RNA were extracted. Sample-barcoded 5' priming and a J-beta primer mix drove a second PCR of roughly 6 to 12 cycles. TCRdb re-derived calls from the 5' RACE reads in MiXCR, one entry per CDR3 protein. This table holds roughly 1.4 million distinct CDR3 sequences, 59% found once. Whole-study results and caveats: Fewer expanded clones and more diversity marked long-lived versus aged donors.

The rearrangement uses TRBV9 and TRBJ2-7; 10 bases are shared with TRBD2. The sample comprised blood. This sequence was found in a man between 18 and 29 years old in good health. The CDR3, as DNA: TGTGCCAGCAGCGTACTAGCGGGGGATAACTACGAGCAGTACTTC. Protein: CASSVLAGDNYEQYF.